The 8 T cell receptor beta chains below come from one sample, sequenced in a study of human T cells and chemical hapten exposure. The time point: patch test 1, 2 weeks after DPC sensitization. Treatment indicated: therapeutic diphenylcyclopropenone sensitization with weekly scalp DPC. MiXCR, run by TCRdb on the RACE reads, gives a single entry per CDR3 protein. This table has 75,000 to 100,000 distinct CDR3 sequences, 9.5% to 15% appearing once. Sample: whole blood, taken in connection with sensitization to the hapten diphenylcyclopropenone (DPC). The receptors stem from a woman in her 40s with alopecia areata. Some clones in this sample may be carry-over from other donors' samples.

The chain recombines TRBV5-5 with TRBJ2-3, with D possibly TRBD1 on 6 matching bases. Germline lookup yields CDR1 SGHKS and CDR2 YYEKEE (reference sequence). The CDR3 runs 16 residues. The V and J ends lost 0 bases and 4 bases respectively, with 15 bases between them. Here the CDR3 reads CASSLEARGNADTQYF. The DNA of the CDR3 is TGTGCCAGCAGCTTGGAGGCCAGGGGAAATGCAGATACGCAGTATTTT.

J is TRBJ2-5 and V is TRBV28, with 14 positions matching TRBD2. Germline trimming cut 6 bases from V and 8 bases from J; bases unmatched to any gene: 8. Germline CDR1 is MDHEN and CDR2 is SYDVKM. The CDR3 is made up of 15 amino acids. CDR3 sequence reads: CASRRLGTSGSTQYF. DNA of the CDR3: TGTGCCAGCAGGAGGCTGGGGACTAGCGGGAGTACCCAGTACTTC.

This clonotype has just a few counts. J is TRBJ2-3 and V is TRBV6-2 or TRBV6-3; D is unclear. The CDR3 runs to 13 residues. Trimming took off 0 bases at V and 2 bases at J, with 3 bases between the two ends. Per germline, CDR1 MNHEY and CDR2 SVGEGT. CDR3 sequence reads: CASSYSDTDTQYF. The CDR3 region has the DNA TGTGCCAGCAGTTACTCCGACACAGATACGCAGTATTTT.

There are a few counts of this clonotype. Written as DNA, the CDR3 is TGCGCCAGCAGCCAAGGGAGGTCCTCGGACAGGCCCCTGTACTTC. It encodes CASSQGRSSDRPLYF. J is TRBJ2-7 and V is TRBV4-3, with 7 bases that match TRBD1. The germline gives CDR1 LGHNA, CDR2 YSLEER. The CDR3 runs 15 residues. The trim removed 1 base at V and 12 bases at J, leaving 15 bases unmatched.

This clonotype was picked up a small number of times. The V and J genes are TRBV20-1 and TRBJ2-7, with 8 bases identical to TRBD2. The germline gives CDR1 DFQATT, CDR2 SNEGSKA (reference sequence). CDR3 length equals 14 residues. The V gene end was trimmed by 1 base and the J gene end by 4 bases; junction bases not matched to a gene: 6. Here the CDR3 reads CSARASGRIYEQYF. As DNA, the CDR3 is TGCAGTGCTAGAGCGAGCGGGAGAATATACGAGCAGTACTTC.

V and J are TRBV20-1 and TRBJ2-3, with a weak D call TRBD2 (6 bases). This CDR3 is 12 amino acids long. Trimming pared 6 bases from V and 6 bases from J, leaving 13 bases between. CDR1 and CDR2 (germline): DFQATT, SNEGSKA (reference sequence). CDR3 residues: CSASGRSDTQYF. The CDR3 nucleotides read TGCAGTGCCAGCGGGCGGTCCGATACGCAGTATTTT.

This clonotype was detected ten times or more. This chain connects TRBV2 to TRBJ2-7; D not certain. Trimming left V 7 bases short and J 0 bases short, with 10 bases between. CDR1 is SNHLY, CDR2 FYNNEI, per germline. The CDR3 sequence is 13 residues long. The CDR3 coding sequence is TGTGCCAGCACAGCTTACTTCTCCTACGAGCAGTACTTC. This translates into CASTAYFSYEQYF.

This clonotype was seen at least ten times. The chain is built from TRBV7-3 and TRBJ2-1; 10 positions match TRBD2. The CDR3 has 16 amino acids. V was clipped by 1 base and J by 8 bases; unmatched bases: 8. CDR1 SGHTA and CDR2 FQGTGA come from the germline V gene. CDR3 sequence reads: CASSLMASGSGHEQFF. For the CDR3, the DNA is TGTGCCAGCAGCTTAATGGCTAGCGGGAGCGGCCATGAGCAGTTCTTC.